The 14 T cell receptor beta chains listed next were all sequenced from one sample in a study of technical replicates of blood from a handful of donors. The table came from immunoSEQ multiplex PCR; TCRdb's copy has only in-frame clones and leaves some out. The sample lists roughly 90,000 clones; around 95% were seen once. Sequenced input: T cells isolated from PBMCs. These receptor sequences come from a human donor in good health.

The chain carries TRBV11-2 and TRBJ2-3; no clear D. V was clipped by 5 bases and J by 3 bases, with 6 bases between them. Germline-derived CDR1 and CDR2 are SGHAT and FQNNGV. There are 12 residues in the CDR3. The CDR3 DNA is TGTGCCAGCAGCCCCTCTACAGATACGCAGTATTTT. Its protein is CASSPSTDTQYF.

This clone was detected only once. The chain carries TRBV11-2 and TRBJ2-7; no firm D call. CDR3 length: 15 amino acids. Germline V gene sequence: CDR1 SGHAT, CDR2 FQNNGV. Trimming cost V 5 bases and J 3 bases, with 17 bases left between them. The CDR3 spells CASSIDTPQNYEQYF. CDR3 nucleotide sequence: TGTGCCAGCAGCATTGACACCCCCCAAAACTACGAGCAGTACTTC. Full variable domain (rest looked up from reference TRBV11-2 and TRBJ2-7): EAGVAQSPRYKIIEKRQSVAFWCNPISGHATLYWYQQILGQGPKLLIQFQNNGVVDDSQLPKDRFSAERLKGVDSTLKIQPAKLEDSAVYLCASSIDTPQNYEQYFGPGTRLTVT.

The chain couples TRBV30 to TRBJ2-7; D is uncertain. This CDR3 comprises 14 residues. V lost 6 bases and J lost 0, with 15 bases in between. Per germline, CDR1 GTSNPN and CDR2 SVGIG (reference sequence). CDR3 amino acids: CACEFRFDSYEQYF. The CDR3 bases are TGTGCCTGTGAATTCCGGTTCGACTCCTACGAGCAGTACTTC.

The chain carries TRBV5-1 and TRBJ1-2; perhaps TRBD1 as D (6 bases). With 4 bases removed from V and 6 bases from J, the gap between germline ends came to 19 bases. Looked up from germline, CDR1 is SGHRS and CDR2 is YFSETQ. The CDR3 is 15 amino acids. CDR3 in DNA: TGCGCCAGCAGCCCATGGGACAATTTCTCGGATGGCTACACCTTC. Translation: CASSPWDNFSDGYTF.

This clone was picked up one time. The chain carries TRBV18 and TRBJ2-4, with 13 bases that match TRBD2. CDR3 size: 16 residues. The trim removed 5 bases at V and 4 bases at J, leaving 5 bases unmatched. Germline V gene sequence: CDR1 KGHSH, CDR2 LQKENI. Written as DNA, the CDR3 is TGTGCCAGCTCATCGGGGACTAGCGGGACAAAAAACATTCAGTACTTC. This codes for CASSSGTSGTKNIQYF.

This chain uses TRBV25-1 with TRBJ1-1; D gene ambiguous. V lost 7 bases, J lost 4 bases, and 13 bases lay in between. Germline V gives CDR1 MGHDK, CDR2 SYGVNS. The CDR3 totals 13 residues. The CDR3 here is CASKSEGFTEAFF. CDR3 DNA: TGTGCCAGCAAATCGGAGGGTTTCACTGAAGCTTTCTTT. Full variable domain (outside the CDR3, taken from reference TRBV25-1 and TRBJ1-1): EADIYQTPRYLVIGTGKKITLECSQTMGHDKMYWYQQDPGMELHLIHYSYGVNSTEKGDLSSESTVSRIRTEHFPLTLESARPSHTSQYLCASKSEGFTEAFFGQGTRLTVV.

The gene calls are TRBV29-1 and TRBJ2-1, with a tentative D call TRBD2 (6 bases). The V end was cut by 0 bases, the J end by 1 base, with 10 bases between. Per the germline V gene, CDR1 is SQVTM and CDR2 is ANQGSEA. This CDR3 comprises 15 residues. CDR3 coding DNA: TGCAGCGTTGAAGAGGCCGGGAGATCCTACAATGAGCAGTTCTTC. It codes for CSVEEAGRSYNEQFF.

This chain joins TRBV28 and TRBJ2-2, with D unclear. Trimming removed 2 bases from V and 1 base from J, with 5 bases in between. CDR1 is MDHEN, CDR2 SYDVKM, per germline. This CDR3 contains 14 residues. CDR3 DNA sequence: TGTGCCAGCAGTTTAGTCGGGAACACCGGGGAGCTGTTTTTT. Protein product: CASSLVGNTGELFF. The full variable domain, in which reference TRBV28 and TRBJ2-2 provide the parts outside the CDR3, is DVKVTQSSRYLVKRTGEKVFLECVQDMDHENMFWYRQDPGLGLRLIYFSYDVKMKEKGDIPEGYSVSREKKERFSLILESASTNQTSMYLCASSLVGNTGELFFGEGSRLTVL.

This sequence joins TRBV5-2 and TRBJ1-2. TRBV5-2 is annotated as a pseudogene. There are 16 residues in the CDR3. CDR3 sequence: CASNMWGVRKTYGYTF. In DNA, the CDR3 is TGTGCCAGCAACATGTGGGGAGTACGAAAGACCTATGGCTACACCTTC.

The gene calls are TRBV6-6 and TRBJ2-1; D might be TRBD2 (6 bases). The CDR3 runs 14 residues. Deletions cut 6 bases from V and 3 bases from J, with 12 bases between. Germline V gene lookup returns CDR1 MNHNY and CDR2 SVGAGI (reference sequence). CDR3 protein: CASSLSGHYNEQFF. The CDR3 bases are TGTGCCAGCAGCCTCAGCGGGCACTACAATGAGCAGTTCTTC.

CDR3 region: CASSLLAGDEQYF. Here the CDR3 DNA reads TGTGCCAGCAGCTTGCTAGCGGGGGACGAGCAGTACTTC. J is TRBJ2-7 and V is TRBV5-4; the match to TRBD2 covers 10 bases. Trimming took 1 base from V and 5 from J; bases not matched to a gene: 0. The CDR3 is 13 amino acids. Germline-derived CDR1 and CDR2 are SGHNT and YYREEE (reference sequence).

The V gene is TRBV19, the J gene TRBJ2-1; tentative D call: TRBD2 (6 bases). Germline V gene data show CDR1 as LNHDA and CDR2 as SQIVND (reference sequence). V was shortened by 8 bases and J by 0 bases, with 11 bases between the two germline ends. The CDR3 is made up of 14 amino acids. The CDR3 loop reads CASVSGGSYNEQFF. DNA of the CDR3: TGTGCCAGTGTTAGCGGAGGCTCCTACAATGAGCAGTTCTTC. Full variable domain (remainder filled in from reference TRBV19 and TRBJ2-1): DGGITQSPKYLFRKEGQNVTLSCEQNLNHDAMYWYRQDPGQGLRLIYYSQIVNDFQKGDIAEGYSVSREKKESFPLTVTSAQKNPTAFYLCASVSGGSYNEQFFGPGTRLTVL.

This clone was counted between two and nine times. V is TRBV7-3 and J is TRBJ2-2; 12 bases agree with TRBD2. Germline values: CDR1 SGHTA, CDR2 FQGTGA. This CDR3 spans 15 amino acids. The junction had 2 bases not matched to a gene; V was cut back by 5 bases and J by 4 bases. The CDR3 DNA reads TGTGCCAGCAGCCCTAGCGGGGGGGGCACCGGGGAGCTGTTTTTT. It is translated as CASSPSGGGTGELFF.

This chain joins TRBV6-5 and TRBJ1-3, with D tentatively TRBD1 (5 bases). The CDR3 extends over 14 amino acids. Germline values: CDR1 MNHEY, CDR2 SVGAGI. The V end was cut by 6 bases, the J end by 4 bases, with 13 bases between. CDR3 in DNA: TGTGCCAGCAGCACCGCAGGGAGGGGAAACACCATATATTTT. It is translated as CASSTAGRGNTIYF.